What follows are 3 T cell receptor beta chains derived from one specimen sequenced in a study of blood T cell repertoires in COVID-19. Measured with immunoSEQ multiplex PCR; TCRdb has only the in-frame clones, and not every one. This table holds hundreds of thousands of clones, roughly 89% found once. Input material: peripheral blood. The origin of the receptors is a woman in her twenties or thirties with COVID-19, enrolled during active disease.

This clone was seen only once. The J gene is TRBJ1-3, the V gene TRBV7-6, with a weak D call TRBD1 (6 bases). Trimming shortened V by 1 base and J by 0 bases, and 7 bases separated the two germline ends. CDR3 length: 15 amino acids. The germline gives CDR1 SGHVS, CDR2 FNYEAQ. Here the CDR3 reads CASSLEQGSGNTIYF. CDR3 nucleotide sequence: TGTGCCAGCAGCTTAGAACAGGGCTCTGGAAACACCATATATTTT.

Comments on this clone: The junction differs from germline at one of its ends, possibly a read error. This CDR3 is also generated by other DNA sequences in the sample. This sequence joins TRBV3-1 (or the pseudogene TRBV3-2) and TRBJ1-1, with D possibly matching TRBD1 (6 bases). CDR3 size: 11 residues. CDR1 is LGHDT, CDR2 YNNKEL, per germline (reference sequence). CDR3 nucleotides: TGTGCGAGCAGGGGAGGTACTGAAGCTTTCTTT. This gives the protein CASRGGTEAFF.

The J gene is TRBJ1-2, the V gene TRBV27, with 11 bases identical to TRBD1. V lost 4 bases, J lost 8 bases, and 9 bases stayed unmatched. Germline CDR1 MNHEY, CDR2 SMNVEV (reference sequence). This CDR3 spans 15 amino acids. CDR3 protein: CASSSSGTGGEGYTF. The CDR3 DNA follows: TGTGCCAGCAGTTCGTCCGGGACAGGGGGTGAAGGCTACACCTTC.